This T cell receptor (beta chain) stems from a study of beta chain features in type 1 diabetes. Study-level findings and limits: Among patients with Type 1 diabetes, TCRB CDR3s were moderately but significantly shorter in every one of the four CD4+ subsets.

As every portion of the isolated RNA was reverse transcribed, the sequencing read expressed TCRB transcripts. Method: immunoSEQ multiplex PCR; TCRdb's copy keeps in-frame clones and lacks some. The data contain around 600,000 clones, about an eighth of them seen just once; the ten biggest clones take up more than 0.1%. A note on this clone: Antigen unknown. One junction end does not reproduce the germline sequence, and a read error may be involved.

Germline CDR1 reads MDHEN; CDR2 reads SYDVKM. There are 16 residues in the CDR3. Researchers reported sorting CD4+ naive, central memory, regulatory and stem cell-like memory cells via CD45RO/CCR7/CD25/CD127/CD95/CD27. This sequence originates from a young man with type 1 diabetes. The chain uses TRBV28 and TRBJ1-4; D gene uncertain. The sample taken for sequencing was naive CD4+ T cells from blood. This chain's CDR3 is CASSLGRGTTNEKLFF. The CDR3 nucleotides read TGTGCCAGCAGTTTAGGGCGAGGTACAACTAATGAAAAACTATTTTTT.